The 14 T cell receptor beta chains below all came from one sample that was sequenced in a study of Ad26.COV2.S vaccination and SARS-CoV-2 variants. Treatment in this sample: 15 to 20 received Ad26.COV2.S at low or high dose, single or two shots; about 5 received placebo; per-sample allocation not given. On day 63 after the first injection, vaccine and placebo recipients gave samples. Using immunoSEQ multiplex PCR, the repertoire was profiled, and TCRdb retains in-frame clones only, with some absent. The sample holds about 400,000 clones; approximately 90% are singletons and the top ten take around 1.8%. This sample comprised peripheral blood, obtained in a trial of Ad26.COV2.S vaccine versus placebo. These receptors came from a person between 18 and 60 years old who received the Ad26.COV2.S COVID-19 vaccine or a placebo.

The chain is built from TRBV5-6 and TRBJ1-1; D may be TRBD1 (6 bases). This CDR3 comprises 13 residues. V was clipped by 2 bases and J by 8 bases, with 13 bases between them. CDR1 and CDR2 from the germline V gene are SGHDT and YYEEEE. This chain's CDR3 is CASSFASGAEAFF. CDR3 nucleotide sequence: TGTGCCAGCAGCTTCGCTTCGGGGGCCGAAGCTTTCTTT.

The chain carries TRBV7-2 and TRBJ2-1, with a possible D match to TRBD2 (5 bases). Trimming took 3 bases from V and 0 from J, leaving 9 bases between them. The germline V gene has CDR1 SGHTA and CDR2 FQGNSA. The CDR3 extends over 15 amino acids. CDR3 sequence: CASSFERSSYNEQFF. The CDR3 DNA follows: TGTGCCAGCAGCTTCGAGCGGAGCTCCTACAATGAGCAGTTCTTC.

This clone came up once. V usage is TRBV5-6 and J usage is TRBJ1-5; 10 bases are a match to TRBD1. CDR1 and CDR2 from the germline V gene are SGHDT and YYEEEE. The junction had 9 bases not matched to a gene; V was cut back by 3 bases and J by 6 bases. The CDR3 is 16 amino acids. The CDR3 sequence: CASSYRGTGVIQPQHF. As DNA, the CDR3 is TGTGCCAGCAGCTATCGAGGGACAGGGGTAATTCAGCCCCAGCATTTT.

The rearrangement joins TRBV5-6 to TRBJ2-1, with 7 bases lining up with TRBD2. The V gene end was trimmed by 1 base and the J gene end by 4 bases; junction bases not matched to a gene: 5. CDR3 length equals 15 residues. Germline V gene lookup returns CDR1 SGHDT and CDR2 YYEEEE. The CDR3 bases are TGTGCCAGCAGCTTGTTTCCTAGCGGTTACAATGAGCAGTTCTTC. This gives the protein CASSLFPSGYNEQFF.

This chain uses TRBV7-9 with TRBJ1-1; TRBD1 might be the D (5 bases). V shed 8 bases and J shed 1 base, with 20 bases lying between them. Per the germline V gene, CDR1 is SEHNR and CDR2 is FQNEAQ (reference sequence). This CDR3 is built from 16 residues. Written as DNA, the CDR3 is TGTGCCAGCCGGCCCGGGAGGGGCTTATCGAACACTGAAGCTTTCTTT. This codes for CASRPGRGLSNTEAFF.

V and J are TRBV4-3 and TRBJ1-3; possibly TRBD1 for D (5 bases). This CDR3 spans 17 amino acids. The V end was cut by 0 bases, the J end by 0 bases, with 12 bases between. Germline values: CDR1 LGHNA, CDR2 YSLEER. CDR3 nucleotides: TGCGCCAGCAGCCAAGATGGTCGGGGGGGCTCTGGAAACACCATATATTTT. It specifies CASSQDGRGGSGNTIYF.

The V call is TRBV7-9, the J call TRBJ2-2, with TRBD2 as a possible D gene (6 bases). Trimming left V 5 bases short and J 7 bases short, with 14 bases between. Germline CDR1 is SEHNR and CDR2 is FQNEAQ (reference sequence). The CDR3 is made up of 14 amino acids. CDR3 DNA: TGTGCCAGCAGCCCCGGGGGACTTTTCGGGGAGCTGTTTTTT. Its protein is CASSPGGLFGELFF.

This chain connects TRBV19 to TRBJ1-3, with 9 nucleotides matching TRBD1. With 6 bases clipped from V and 0 bases from J, the junction kept 9 bases outside the gene matches. The length of the CDR3 is 17 residues. The germline V gene encodes CDR1 LNHDA and CDR2 SQIVND (reference sequence). In DNA, the CDR3 is TGTGCCAGTAGCAGAGGGGGGACAGGGAGCTCTGGAAACACCATATATTTT. Translating it yields CASSRGGTGSSGNTIYF.

V gene TRBV29-1 combines with J gene TRBJ1-1; D is ambiguous. Germline values: CDR1 SQVTM, CDR2 ANQGSEA. V lost 7 bases, J lost 0 bases, and 18 bases lay in between. The CDR3 runs to 15 residues. The CDR3 region is CSGFQGTLMNTEAFF. CDR3 nucleotide sequence: TGCAGCGGGTTCCAAGGCACCCTAATGAACACTGAAGCTTTCTTT.

In its sample, this clone was seen a few times. The chain recombines TRBV9 with TRBJ1-6; 7 nucleotides align to TRBD1. The V gene end was trimmed by 3 bases and the J gene end by 7 bases; junction bases not matched to a gene: 10. The CDR3 runs to 16 residues. CDR1 is SGDLS, CDR2 YYNGEE, per germline. In DNA, the CDR3 is TGTGCCAGCAGCGCAACAGGGGACCGCGCCAATTCACCCCTCCACTTT. Its translation is CASSATGDRANSPLHF.

The V call is TRBV27, the J call TRBJ2-1; 11 bases are a match to TRBD2. Germline CDR1 is MNHEY and CDR2 is SMNVEV (reference sequence). This CDR3 is built from 17 residues. The junction had 7 bases not matched to a gene; V was cut back by 1 base and J by 5 bases. The CDR3 protein is CASSLFVAGGPHNEQFF. CDR3 coding DNA: TGTGCCAGCAGTTTATTCGTAGCGGGGGGGCCCCACAATGAGCAGTTCTTC.

This sequence joins TRBV3-1 (or the pseudogene TRBV3-2) and TRBJ2-2, with a possible D match to TRBD2 (5 bases). There are 15 residues in the CDR3. Germline V gene lookup returns CDR1 LGHDT and CDR2 YNNKEL (reference sequence). V gave up 1 base and J gave up 0 bases, with 6 bases separating them. CDR3 bases: TGTGCCAGCAGCCAAGTGCGGGCGAACACCGGGGAGCTGTTTTTT. Encoded protein: CASSQVRANTGELFF.

The J gene is TRBJ1-2, the V gene TRBV19, with TRBD1 as a possible D gene (6 bases). Germline CDR1 reads LNHDA; CDR2 reads SQIVND (reference sequence). The CDR3 is made up of 13 amino acids. Deletions cut 6 bases from V and 5 bases from J, with 13 bases between. For the CDR3, the DNA is TGTGCCAGTAGCTGGGAACAGGGTTATGGCTACACCTTC. Protein product: CASSWEQGYGYTF.

In this sample, this clone turned up once. The V gene is TRBV28, the J gene TRBJ1-5; TRBD1 is a possible D gene (5 bases). V was cut by 5 bases and J by 5 bases, with 31 bases left in between. Germline-derived CDR1 and CDR2 are MDHEN and SYDVKM. The CDR3 is 20 residues long. This chain's CDR3 is CASSRRLPSLRTPPYQPQHF. The CDR3 DNA reads TGTGCCAGCAGTCGACGATTGCCAAGCCTACGGACACCCCCATATCAGCCCCAGCATTTT.